Presented here are 7 T cell receptor beta chains from one specimen sequenced in a study of graft-versus-host responses after intestinal transplantation. Repertoires were generated with immunoSEQ multiplex PCR, while TCRdb's copy carries only in-frame clones and drops some. The sample holds approximately 90,000 clones; around 89% are singletons and the top ten take more than 0.25%. Which antigens these TCRs recognize remains unknown. Sequencing used unstimulated CD4+ T cells sorted from spleen or lymph node cells, obtained before transplant. The receptors come from a human donor who was the organ donor for an intestinal transplant.

The gene calls are TRBV5-6 and TRBJ1-5; D gene unclear. Trimming removed 1 base at V and 4 bases at J, with 3 bases between. The CDR3 has 12 amino acids. Germline lookup yields CDR1 SGHDT and CDR2 YYEEEE. CDR3 nucleotide sequence: TGTGCCAGCAGCTTGCTAAATCAGCCCCAGCATTTT. This sequence encodes CASSLLNQPQHF.

J is TRBJ2-5 and V is TRBV7-2; D is uncertain. Trimming took 4 bases from V and 5 from J, leaving 11 bases between them. The CDR3 contains 13 residues. Germline V CDR1 and CDR2: SGHTA, FQGNSA. The CDR3 region has the DNA TGTGCCAGCAGCTCTCCAAACGGGGAGACCCAGTACTTC. Its translation is CASSSPNGETQYF.

The chain couples TRBV6-6 to TRBJ1-3; no firm D call. V lost 2 bases, J lost 0 bases, and 11 bases lay in between. CDR3 length: 16 residues. CDR1 is MNHNY and CDR2 is SVGAGI in the germline V gene (reference sequence). This chain's CDR3 is CASSYGRHLSGNTIYF. In DNA, the CDR3 is TGTGCCAGCAGTTACGGGAGACATCTCTCTGGAAACACCATATATTTT.

V is TRBV7-9 and J is TRBJ2-2; D might be TRBD2 (5 bases). Germline CDR1 is SEHNR and CDR2 is FQNEAQ (reference sequence). Trimming cost V 1 base and J 7 bases, with 10 bases left between them. The CDR3 has 14 residues. The CDR3 coding sequence is TGTGCCAGCAGCTTAGAACTAGGAATCGGGGAGCTGTTTTTT. Encoded protein: CASSLELGIGELFF.

As concerns this clone: No conserved phenylalanine or tryptophan is present at the end of the CDR3, so a read error is the likely explanation. The chain has TRBV2 and TRBJ1-2, with 7 bases identical to TRBD1. The CDR3 spans 13 residues. V gave up 6 bases and J gave up 5 bases; unmatched junction bases: 6. The V gene's germline CDR1 is SNHLY and CDR2 FYNNEI. The CDR3 DNA is TGTGCCAGCAGCCCGACAGGGAAGTATGGCTACACCCTC. It is translated as CASSPTGKYGYTL.

The chain couples TRBV4-1 to TRBJ2-1, with D possibly matching TRBD2 (7 bases). V lost 3 bases to trimming and J lost 1 base, with 19 bases between them. Germline V gives CDR1 MGHRA, CDR2 YSYEKL. The CDR3 spans 18 residues. For the CDR3, the DNA is TGCGCCAGCAGCCACCCGCCGAGGGGGGGGTTTTCCTACAATGAGCAGTTCTTC. Its protein product is CASSHPPRGGFSYNEQFF.

The rearrangement uses TRBV6-1 and TRBJ2-5, with 7 bases aligning to TRBD2. The CDR3 length is 13 residues. Germline assignment: CDR1 MNHNS and CDR2 SASEGT. Trimming cost V 8 bases and J 4 bases; bases outside gene matches: 7. The CDR3 nucleotides are TGTGCCAGCCCAGGCGGGGGTGGAGAGACCCAGTACTTC. This sequence encodes CASPGGGGETQYF.